Listed below are T cell receptor beta chains from one sample, sequenced in a study of blood T cell repertoires in COVID-19. The method was immunoSEQ multiplex PCR; TCRdb's version includes in-frame clones alone and lacks a portion of them. The sample consists of fewer than 200,000 clones, 85% to 90% of them appearing once. Sequences were obtained from peripheral blood. Every receptor here comes from a woman aged 70 to 79 with COVID-19, enrolled during active disease. The CDR3 runs from the conserved cysteine through the conserved F or W. The D gene is left open where the match is weak. Some rows have no size entry. The others give once, few or many, or a class for an expanded clone.

D gene: .
clone size: few
J gene: TRBJ1-1
V gene: TRBV5-8
CDR3 DNA: TGTGCCAGCACTGCGACAGTATACTTGAACACTGAAGCTTTCTTT
CDR3 protein: CASTATVYLNTEAFF

D gene: TRBD1
clone size: .
J gene: TRBJ1-2
V gene: TRBV19
CDR3 DNA: TGTGCCAGTAGTAGACAGGGGGCCAGCAACTATGGCTACACCTTC
CDR3 protein: CASSRQGASNYGYTF

D gene: TRBD2
clone size: once
J gene: TRBJ2-5
V gene: TRBV6-5
CDR3 DNA: TGTGCCAGCACAAAAGGGACTAGCGTTACAGAGACCCAGTACTTC
CDR3 protein: CASTKGTSVTETQYF

D gene: TRBD1
clone size: .
J gene: TRBJ2-4
V gene: TRBV2
CDR3 DNA: TGTGCCAGCCGGGACAGAAAAAACATTCAGTACTTC
CDR3 protein: CASRDRKNIQYF

D gene: .
clone size: .
J gene: TRBJ2-7
V gene: TRBV28
CDR3 DNA: TGTGCCAGCGGCGGGGGCACCTACGAGCAGTACTTC
CDR3 protein: CASGGGTYEQYF

D gene: TRBD1
clone size: .
J gene: TRBJ1-2
V gene: TRBV28
CDR3 DNA: TGTGCCAGCAGTTCCCCTCACAGGGGTGGTAACACCTTC
CDR3 protein: CASSSPHRGGNTF

D gene: .
clone size: .
J gene: TRBJ1-1
V gene: TRBV18
CDR3 DNA: TGTGCCAGCTCGCGCTGGGGGGGGGACAACACTGAAGCTTTCTTT
CDR3 protein: CASSRWGGDNTEAFF

D gene: .
clone size: .
J gene: TRBJ2-4
V gene: TRBV19
CDR3 DNA: TGTGCCAGTAGTATCGCACAGGCCGTAGCCAAAAACATTCAGTACTTC
CDR3 protein: CASSIAQAVAKNIQYF

D gene: TRBD1
clone size: .
J gene: TRBJ1-3
V gene: TRBV3-1/TRBV3-2
CDR3 DNA: TGTGCCAGCAGCCGCCGGGACAGGGTAACCGGAAACACCATATATTTT
CDR3 protein: CASSRRDRVTGNTIYF

D gene: TRBD2
clone size: .
J gene: TRBJ2-7
V gene: TRBV5-4
CDR3 DNA: TGTGCCAGCAGCTTGGGGCTAGCGGGAGGAAGCGAGCAGTACTTC
CDR3 protein: CASSLGLAGGSEQYF

D gene: .
clone size: .
J gene: TRBJ1-1
V gene: TRBV6-5
CDR3 DNA: TGTGCCAGCCGCTGGGACACGAACACTGAAGCTTTCTTT
CDR3 protein: CASRWDTNTEAFF

D gene: .
clone size: .
J gene: TRBJ2-2
V gene: TRBV19
CDR3 DNA: TGTGCCAGTAAACTGCAGGGCGGGGAGCTGTTTTTT
CDR3 protein: CASKLQGGELFF

D gene: TRBD1
clone size: .
J gene: TRBJ2-7
V gene: TRBV7-2
CDR3 DNA: TGTGCCAGCACCGGGATCGACAGGGGGAACGAGCAGTACTTC
CDR3 protein: CASTGIDRGNEQYF

D gene: .
clone size: .
J gene: TRBJ1-5
V gene: TRBV28
CDR3 DNA: TGTGCCAGCAGCCCCTGGTCGCAGGAGGTTGGTAATCAGCCCCAGCATTTT
CDR3 protein: CASSPWSQEVGNQPQHF

D gene: .
clone size: .
J gene: TRBJ2-1
V gene: TRBV24-1
CDR3 DNA: TGTGCCACCAGTGATCTTCTTTACGGGAGTCACGATGAGCAGTTCTTC
CDR3 protein: CATSDLLYGSHDEQFF

D gene: .
clone size: .
J gene: TRBJ2-7
V gene: TRBV28
CDR3 DNA: TGTGCCAGCAGTTTGGACAATTTCAGGTACGAGCAGTACTTC
CDR3 protein: CASSLDNFRYEQYF

D gene: TRBD2
clone size: .
J gene: TRBJ2-1
V gene: TRBV6-1
CDR3 DNA: TGTGCCAGCAGTGAAGGAGCGGGAGGTCGTCATGAGCAGTTCTTC
CDR3 protein: CASSEGAGGRHEQFF

D gene: TRBD1
clone size: .
J gene: TRBJ2-5
V gene: TRBV7-2
CDR3 DNA: TGTGCCAGCAGCTTCGGACAGGGGGAGACCCAGTACTTC
CDR3 protein: CASSFGQGETQYF

D gene: TRBD2
clone size: .
J gene: TRBJ2-1
V gene: TRBV14
CDR3 DNA: TGTGCCAGCAGCCTGCTAGCGGGAGAGGGAGAGCAGTTCTTC
CDR3 protein: CASSLLAGEGEQFF

D gene: TRBD1
clone size: .
J gene: TRBJ1-2
V gene: TRBV27
CDR3 DNA: TGTGCCAGCAGCGCGACAGGGGGCACCTATGGCTACACCTTC
CDR3 protein: CASSATGGTYGYTF

D gene: TRBD1
clone size: .
J gene: TRBJ1-2
V gene: TRBV18
CDR3 DNA: TGTGCCAGCTCACTCCGACAGGGGTTTAACTATGGCTACACCTTC
CDR3 protein: CASSLRQGFNYGYTF

D gene: .
clone size: .
J gene: TRBJ2-3
V gene: TRBV6-6
CDR3 DNA: TGTGCCAGCACCCACATGAGGACAGCTACAGATACGCAGTATTTT
CDR3 protein: CASTHMRTATDTQYF

D gene: .
clone size: few
J gene: TRBJ1-5
V gene: TRBV28
CDR3 DNA: TGTGCCAGCAGCAGTTTGTATGGTCCCTATCAGCCCCAGCATTTT
CDR3 protein: CASSSLYGPYQPQHF

D gene: TRBD1
clone size: .
J gene: TRBJ1-2
V gene: TRBV19
CDR3 DNA: TGTGCCAGTAGTATAAGGAGACAGGGTGGGTTCAAACGTGGCTACACCTTC
CDR3 protein: CASSIRRQGGFKRGYTF

D gene: .
clone size: .
J gene: TRBJ1-5
V gene: TRBV19
CDR3 DNA: TGTGCCAGTAGCGAGGGTTTGAATCAGCCCCAGCATTTT
CDR3 protein: CASSEGLNQPQHF

D gene: TRBD2
clone size: .
J gene: TRBJ2-2
V gene: TRBV9
CDR3 DNA: TGTGCCAGCAGCGTAGGTCTAGCGGGAGAAACTGGCGGGGAGCTGTTTTTT
CDR3 protein: CASSVGLAGETGGELFF

D gene: .
clone size: .
J gene: TRBJ1-1
V gene: TRBV6-1
CDR3 DNA: TGTGCCAGCAGTGACCGGTGGCTTGCGGGTGAAGCTTTCTTT
CDR3 protein: CASSDRWLAGEAFF

D gene: TRBD1
clone size: once
J gene: TRBJ2-1
V gene: TRBV19
CDR3 DNA: TGTGCCAGTAGTATGTTTCCAGGGCAGGGGGACAATGAGCAGTTCTTC
CDR3 protein: CASSMFPGQGDNEQFF

D gene: TRBD2
clone size: once
J gene: TRBJ2-2
V gene: TRBV4-1
CDR3 DNA: TGCGCCAGCAGCCAAGTATATGGAAATCTAGCGGGCGGGGAGCTGTTTTTT
CDR3 protein: CASSQVYGNLAGGELFF

D gene: .
clone size: .
J gene: TRBJ1-5
V gene: TRBV11-2
CDR3 DNA: TGTGCCAGCAGCTCGGACAGACACAATCAGCCCCAGCATTTT
CDR3 protein: CASSSDRHNQPQHF

D gene: TRBD2
clone size: .
J gene: TRBJ2-1
V gene: TRBV4-2
CDR3 DNA: TGTGCCAGCAGCCAACTTCTAGCGGGAGAGGGTGAGCAGTTCTTC
CDR3 protein: CASSQLLAGEGEQFF

D gene: .
clone size: .
J gene: TRBJ1-3
V gene: TRBV7-2
CDR3 DNA: TGTGCCAGCAGCTTAGTGCAGTTCTCTGGAAACACCATATATTTT
CDR3 protein: CASSLVQFSGNTIYF

D gene: .
clone size: once
J gene: TRBJ2-2
V gene: TRBV3-1/TRBV3-2
CDR3 DNA: TGTGCCAGCAGCCGGGGACAGAACACCGGGGAGCTGTTTTTT
CDR3 protein: CASSRGQNTGELFF

D gene: TRBD2
clone size: .
J gene: TRBJ2-7
V gene: TRBV6-6
CDR3 DNA: TGTGCCAGCAGTCCTACACTAGCGGGAGATCTAGCCTACGAGCAGTACTTC
CDR3 protein: CASSPTLAGDLAYEQYF

D gene: .
clone size: .
J gene: TRBJ1-4
V gene: TRBV4-3
CDR3 DNA: TGCGCCAGCAGCCAAGACCGCTACGAAAAACTGTTTTTT
CDR3 protein: CASSQDRYEKLFF

D gene: TRBD1
clone size: .
J gene: TRBJ1-2
V gene: TRBV25-1
CDR3 DNA: TGTGCCAGCGGCGACAGGGTGGATGGCTACACCTTC
CDR3 protein: CASGDRVDGYTF

D gene: .
clone size: .
J gene: TRBJ1-1
V gene: TRBV10-3
CDR3 DNA: TGTGCCATCAGTGCCCAACAACACCCGAACACTGAAGCTTTCTTT
CDR3 protein: CAISAQQHPNTEAFF

D gene: .
clone size: many
J gene: TRBJ1-3
V gene: TRBV6-5
CDR3 DNA: TGTGCCAGCAGTCTTCCTCTGGTAGCTGGAAACACCATATATTTT
CDR3 protein: CASSLPLVAGNTIYF

D gene: TRBD1
clone size: .
J gene: TRBJ2-2
V gene: TRBV27
CDR3 DNA: TGTGCCAGCAGTTTGGGGGACAGGTCTACCGGGGAGCTGTTTTTT
CDR3 protein: CASSLGDRSTGELFF

D gene: TRBD2
clone size: .
J gene: TRBJ2-3
V gene: TRBV5-4
CDR3 DNA: TGTGCCAGCAGTATTCGGGCGGGAGGCGATACGCAGTATTTT
CDR3 protein: CASSIRAGGDTQYF

D gene: TRBD1
clone size: once
J gene: TRBJ1-5
V gene: TRBV6-6
CDR3 DNA: TGTGCCAGCAGCCCAGGACAGGGGGTTGATCAGCCCCAGCATTTT
CDR3 protein: CASSPGQGVDQPQHF

D gene: .
clone size: .
J gene: TRBJ1-5
V gene: TRBV21-1
CDR3 DNA: TGTGCCAGCAGCCATCCAGGTCTTGAGGACAGGGTCAATCAGCCCCAGCATTTT
CDR3 protein: CASSHPGLEDRVNQPQHF

D gene: .
clone size: .
J gene: TRBJ1-1
V gene: TRBV19
CDR3 DNA: TGTGCCAGTAGTCGACAGACGATGAACACTGAAGCTTTCTTT
CDR3 protein: CASSRQTMNTEAFF

D gene: .
clone size: .
J gene: TRBJ2-1
V gene: TRBV5-4
CDR3 DNA: TGTGCCAGCAGCATTGGACTGAGCGACAATGAGCAGTTCTTC
CDR3 protein: CASSIGLSDNEQFF

D gene: .
clone size: .
J gene: TRBJ1-1
V gene: TRBV28
CDR3 DNA: TGTGCCAGCAGTCCGGCAGCCCGGCGGACTGAAGCTTTCTTT
CDR3 protein: CASSPAARRTEAFF

D gene: TRBD1
clone size: .
J gene: TRBJ1-5
V gene: TRBV28
CDR3 DNA: TGTGCCAGCAGCTTATATTCGGACAGGGTAAATCAGCCCCAGCATTTT
CDR3 protein: CASSLYSDRVNQPQHF

D gene: .
clone size: .
J gene: TRBJ2-2
V gene: TRBV6-4
CDR3 DNA: TGTGCCAGCAGTGTACTCCCTGCGGACACCGGGGAGCTGTTTTTT
CDR3 protein: CASSVLPADTGELFF

D gene: TRBD1
clone size: .
J gene: TRBJ1-5
V gene: TRBV18
CDR3 DNA: TGTGCCAGCTCACCGGGACAGGATCAGCCCCAGCATTTT
CDR3 protein: CASSPGQDQPQHF

D gene: .
clone size: .
J gene: TRBJ1-6
V gene: TRBV6-4
CDR3 DNA: TGTGCCAGCAGCCAAGGGGTTTATGGTTCACCCCTCCACTTT
CDR3 protein: CASSQGVYGSPLHF